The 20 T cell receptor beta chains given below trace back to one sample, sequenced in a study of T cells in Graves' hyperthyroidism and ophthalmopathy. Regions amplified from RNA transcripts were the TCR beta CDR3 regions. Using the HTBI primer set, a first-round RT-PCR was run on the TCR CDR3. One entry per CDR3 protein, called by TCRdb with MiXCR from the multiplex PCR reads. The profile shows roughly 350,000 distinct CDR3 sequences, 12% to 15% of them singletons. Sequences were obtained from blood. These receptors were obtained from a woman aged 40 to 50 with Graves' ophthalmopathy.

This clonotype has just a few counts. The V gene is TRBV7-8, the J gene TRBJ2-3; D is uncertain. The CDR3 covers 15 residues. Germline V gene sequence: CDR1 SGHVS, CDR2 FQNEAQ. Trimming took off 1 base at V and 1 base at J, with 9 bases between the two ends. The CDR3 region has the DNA TGTGCCAGCAGCTTAGAAGTGGGCGGCACAGATACGCAGTATTTT. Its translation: CASSLEVGGTDTQYF.

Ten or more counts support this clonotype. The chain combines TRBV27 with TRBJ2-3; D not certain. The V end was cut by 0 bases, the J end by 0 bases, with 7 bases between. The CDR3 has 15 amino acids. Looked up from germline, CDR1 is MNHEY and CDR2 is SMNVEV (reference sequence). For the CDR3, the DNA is TGTGCCAGCAGTTTATCTCAGCCGAGCACAGATACGCAGTATTTT. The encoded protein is CASSLSQPSTDTQYF.

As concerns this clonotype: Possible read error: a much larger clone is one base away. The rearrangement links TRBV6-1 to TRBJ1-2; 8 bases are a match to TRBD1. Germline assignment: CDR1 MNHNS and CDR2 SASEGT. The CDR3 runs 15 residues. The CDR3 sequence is CASSAGQGGTYGYPF. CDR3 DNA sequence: TGTGCCAGCAGTGCTGGACAGGGAGGTACCTATGGCTACCCCTTC.

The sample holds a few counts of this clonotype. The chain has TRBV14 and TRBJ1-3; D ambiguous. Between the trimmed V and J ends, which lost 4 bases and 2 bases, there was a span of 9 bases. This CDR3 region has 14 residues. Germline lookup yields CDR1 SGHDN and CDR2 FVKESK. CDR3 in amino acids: CASSPSRPGNTIYF. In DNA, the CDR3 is TGTGCCAGCAGCCCCAGCAGGCCTGGAAACACCATATATTTT.

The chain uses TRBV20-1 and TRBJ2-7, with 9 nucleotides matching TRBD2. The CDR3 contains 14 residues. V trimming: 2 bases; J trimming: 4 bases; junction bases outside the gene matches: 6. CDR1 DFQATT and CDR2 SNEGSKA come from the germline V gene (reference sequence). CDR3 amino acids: CSARLPAGGYEQYF. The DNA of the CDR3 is TGCAGTGCTAGATTACCCGCGGGAGGGTACGAGCAGTACTTC.

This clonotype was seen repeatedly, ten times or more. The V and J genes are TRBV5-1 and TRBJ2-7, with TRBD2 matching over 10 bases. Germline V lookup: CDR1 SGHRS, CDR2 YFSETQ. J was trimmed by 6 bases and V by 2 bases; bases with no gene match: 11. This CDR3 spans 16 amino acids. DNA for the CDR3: TGCGCCAGCAGCTTTCTAGCGGGGGCCAACTTCGGCGAGCAGTACTTC. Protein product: CASSFLAGANFGEQYF.

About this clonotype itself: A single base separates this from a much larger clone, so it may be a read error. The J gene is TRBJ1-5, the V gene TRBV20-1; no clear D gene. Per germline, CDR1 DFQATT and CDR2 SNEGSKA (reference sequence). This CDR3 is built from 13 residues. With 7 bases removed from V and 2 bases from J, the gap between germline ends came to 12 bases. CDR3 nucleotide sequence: TGCAGTGATCTGACGGCACGCAATCAGCCCCAGCATTTT. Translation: CSDLTARNQPQHF.

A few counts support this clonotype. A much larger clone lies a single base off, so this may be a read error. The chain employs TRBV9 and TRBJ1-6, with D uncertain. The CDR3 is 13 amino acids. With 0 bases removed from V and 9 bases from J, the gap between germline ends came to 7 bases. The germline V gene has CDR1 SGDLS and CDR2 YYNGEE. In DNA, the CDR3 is TGTGCCAGCAGCGTAGACGGTAGTTCACCCCTCCACTTT. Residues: CASSVDGSSPLHF.

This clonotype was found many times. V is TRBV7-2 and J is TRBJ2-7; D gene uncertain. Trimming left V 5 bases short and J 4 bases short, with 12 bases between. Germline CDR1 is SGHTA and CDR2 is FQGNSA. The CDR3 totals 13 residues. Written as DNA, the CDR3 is TGTGCCAGCAGCACCTCCCAGGAATACGAGCAGTACTTC. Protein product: CASSTSQEYEQYF.

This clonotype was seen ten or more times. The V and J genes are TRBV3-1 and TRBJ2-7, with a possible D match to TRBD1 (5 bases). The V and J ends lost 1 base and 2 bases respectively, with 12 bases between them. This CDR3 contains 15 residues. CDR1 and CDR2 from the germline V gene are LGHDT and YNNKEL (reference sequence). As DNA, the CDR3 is TGTGCCAGCAGCCAAGGGACAAGTGGGGCCTACGAGCAGTACTTC. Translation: CASSQGTSGAYEQYF.

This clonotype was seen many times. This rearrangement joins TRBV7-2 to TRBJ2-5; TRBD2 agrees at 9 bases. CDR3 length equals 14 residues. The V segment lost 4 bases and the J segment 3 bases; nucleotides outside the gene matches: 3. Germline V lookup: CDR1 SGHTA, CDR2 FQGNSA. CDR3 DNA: TGTGCCAGCAGCTGGGGACTAGCAGAAGAGACCCAGTACTTC. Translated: CASSWGLAEETQYF. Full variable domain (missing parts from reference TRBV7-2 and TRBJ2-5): GAGVSQSPSNKVTEKGKDVELRCDPISGHTALYWYRQSLGQGLEFLIYFQGNSAPDKSGLPSDRFSAERTGGSVSTLTIQRTQQEDSAVYLCASSWGLAEETQYFGPGTRLLVL.

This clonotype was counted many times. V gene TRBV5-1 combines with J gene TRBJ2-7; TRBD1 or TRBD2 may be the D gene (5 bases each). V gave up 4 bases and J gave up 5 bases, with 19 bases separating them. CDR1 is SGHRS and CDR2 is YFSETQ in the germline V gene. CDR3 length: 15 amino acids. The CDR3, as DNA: TGCGCCAGCAGCGCCGGGGACGCCGTAGACCACGAGCAGTACTTC. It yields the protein CASSAGDAVDHEQYF.

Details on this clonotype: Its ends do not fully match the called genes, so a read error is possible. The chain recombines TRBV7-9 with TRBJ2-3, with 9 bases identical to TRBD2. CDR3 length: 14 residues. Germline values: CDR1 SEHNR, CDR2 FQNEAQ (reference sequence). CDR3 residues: CASSLAGLTDTQYF. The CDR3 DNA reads TGTGCCAGCAGCCTAGCGGGACTCACAGATACGCAGTATTTT.

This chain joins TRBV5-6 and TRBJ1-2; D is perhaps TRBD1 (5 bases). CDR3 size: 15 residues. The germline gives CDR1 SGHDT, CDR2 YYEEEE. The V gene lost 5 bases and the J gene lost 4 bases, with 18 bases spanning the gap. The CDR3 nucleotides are TGTGCCAGCAGTTTTGCAGGGAGGGGTAGCTATGGCTACACCTTC. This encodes CASSFAGRGSYGYTF.

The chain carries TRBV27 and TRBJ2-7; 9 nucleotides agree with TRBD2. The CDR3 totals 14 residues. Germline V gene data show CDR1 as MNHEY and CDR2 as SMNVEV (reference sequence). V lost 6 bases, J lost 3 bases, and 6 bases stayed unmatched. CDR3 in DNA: TGTGCCAGCAGCTACGGGACTAGCCTCTACGAGCAGTACTTC. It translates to CASSYGTSLYEQYF.

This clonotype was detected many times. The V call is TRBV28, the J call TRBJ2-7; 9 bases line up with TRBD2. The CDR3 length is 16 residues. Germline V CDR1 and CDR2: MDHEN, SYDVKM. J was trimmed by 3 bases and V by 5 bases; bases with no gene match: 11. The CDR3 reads CASSAHGAGGFYEQYF. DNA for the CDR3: TGTGCCAGCAGTGCCCACGGGGCGGGGGGGTTCTACGAGCAGTACTTC.

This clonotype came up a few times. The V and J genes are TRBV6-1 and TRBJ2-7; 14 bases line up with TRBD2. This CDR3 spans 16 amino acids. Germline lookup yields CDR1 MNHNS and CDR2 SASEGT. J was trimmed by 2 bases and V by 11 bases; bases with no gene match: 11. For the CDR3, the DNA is TGTGCCGGAGGACTAGCGGGGGGCCTACCGACCTACGAGCAGTACTTC. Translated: CAGGLAGGLPTYEQYF.

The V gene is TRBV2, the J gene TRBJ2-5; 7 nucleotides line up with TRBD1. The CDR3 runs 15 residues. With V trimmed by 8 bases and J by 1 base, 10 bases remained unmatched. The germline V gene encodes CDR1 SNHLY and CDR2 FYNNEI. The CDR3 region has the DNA TGTGCCAGCCACAGGGTTTCAGGGGGCCAAGAGACCCAGTACTTC. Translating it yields CASHRVSGGQETQYF.

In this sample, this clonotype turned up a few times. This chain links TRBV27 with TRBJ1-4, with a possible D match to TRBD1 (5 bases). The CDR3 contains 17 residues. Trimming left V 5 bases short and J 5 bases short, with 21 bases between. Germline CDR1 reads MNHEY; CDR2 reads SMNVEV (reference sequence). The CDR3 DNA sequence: TGTGCCAGCAGTAAAGAAATTGGGGGGAATGCAAATGAAAAACTGTTTTTT. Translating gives CASSKEIGGNANEKLFF.

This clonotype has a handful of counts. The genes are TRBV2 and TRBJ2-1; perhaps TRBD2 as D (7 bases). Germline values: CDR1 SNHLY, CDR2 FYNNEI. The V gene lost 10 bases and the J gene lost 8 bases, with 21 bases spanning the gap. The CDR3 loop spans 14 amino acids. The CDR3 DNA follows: TGTGCCACCCGTTGGGGGGGGCAGGCCGATGAGCAGTTCTTC. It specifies CATRWGGQADEQFF. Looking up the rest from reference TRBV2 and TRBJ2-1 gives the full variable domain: EPEVTQTPSHQVTQMGQEVILRCVPISNHLYFYWYRQILGQKVEFLVSFYNNEISEKSEIFDDQFSVERPDGSNFTLKIRSTKLEDSAMYFCATRWGGQADEQFFGPGTRLTVL.